This T cell receptor beta chain came from a study of T cells in Graves' hyperthyroidism and ophthalmopathy (dated by TCRdb to about 2019). Study-level background: Peripheral blood was collected at initial diagnosis, before any treatment. The approximately 100 discovery patients were divided at random into training and test sets in a 7:3 ratio. After sampling, hyperthyroidism patients received methimazole starting at 30 mg daily, and ophthalmopathy patients received high-dose intravenous methylprednisolone. TCR Vbeta CDR3 sequencing of 120 to 150 peripheral blood samples (roughly 43 ophthalmopathy, 75 or so hyperthyroidism and around 17 progressor patients) is reported in the paper. To identify distinguishing TCR V-J signatures, a discovery cohort of 100 patients was used, comprising some 45 with Graves' ophthalmopathy and around 57 with stable Graves' hyperthyroidism. In addition, the study compared T-cell repertoires in thyroid tissue and in blood from five to seven Graves' hyperthyroidism patients. Whether ophthalmopathy could be predicted prospectively was tested in an independent validation cohort made up of roughly 19 hyperthyroidism patients plus 17 patients who later progressed to ophthalmopathy.

Here is what the overall study found, with its caveats: A model built on a 13 V-J signature distinguished ophthalmopathy from stable hyperthyroidism, reaching around 87% sensitivity and 81% to 83% specificity in cross-validation and 80%/75% in testing. In validation, progression to ophthalmopathy was predicted by the model with 70.59% sensitivity and about 72% specificity, a median of about 6.4 months before onset. Sample size was not statistically predetermined, and investigators were not blinded to group allocation. Blood samples also contained most of the expanded thyroid clonotypes (frequency above 0.001), which suggests that blood repertoires may reflect thyroid immune responses.

The CDR3, from cysteine to phenylalanine, totals 16 residues. The read is trimmed to its CDR3 DNA, 48 bases read in frame from base 1. From a lookup of the germline V gene, CDR1 and CDR2 are LGHNT and FRNRAP. Compared with germline, V lacks 7 bases and J lacks 3 bases; bases without a gene match: 7. Stable Graves' hyperthyroidism was defined as the absence of progression to ophthalmopathy over 18 months of follow-up. Hyperthyroidism patients were newly diagnosed, had a disease duration of under 2 months, and were aged 18 to 65 years. Any patient with an uncontrolled infection, another autoimmune disease, pregnancy or lactation was excluded. Diagnoses relied on clinical symptoms, serum thyroxine and TRAb, thyroid ultrasound and orbital computed tomography. PBMCs were separated from roughly 9.3 ml of fresh peripheral blood using Ficoll-Paque density gradient centrifugation. Trizol reagent was used to extract total RNA, and RNA quality was then checked on an Agilent 2100 Bioanalyzer.

A remark on this clonotype: Its antigen remains undetermined. Qualities for individual bases were not recorded, and no much larger clone is one base off.

The TCR beta CDR3 regions were amplified from RNA transcripts. A first-round RT-PCR of the TCR CDR3 used the HTBI primer set with the Qiagen OneStep RT-PCR kit. The libraries were constructed in a second round of multiplex PCR and then size-selected and purified. Libraries were sequenced paired-end with 100 bp reads on an Illumina HiSeq2000. As for how the authors treated the data: SOAPnuke was used to process the raw data, throwing out any read that contained adapters or uncalled bases, had a mean Phred below 15, or lacked an exact constant-primer or identifier match. COPE v1.2.5 was used to merge high-quality paired reads, and clonotypes were defined as unique nucleotide sequences. MiTCR v1.1 was used to align the clonotypes against IMGT TRBV, TRBD and TRBJ reference segments. Only V-J combinations with frequency above 0.0001, covering 99.2% of repertoires, were analysed. The TCS score was defined as the ratio of F50 (clonal expansion) to E x V (chaos), calculated using BLOSUM62-based TCRdist between CDR3 peptides within each V-J. Welch's t-statistics and random forest reduced just over 500 V-J features to 10 to 15, which were used in a naive Bayes classifier (R e1071). TCRdb applied fastp at Q25 and MiXCR to the public reads, then kept only in-frame beta chains. Duplicate CDR3 protein sequences are folded into a single record with the most common DNA and genes. These V and J calls rely on TCRdb rather than the paper's analysis. The sample table shows about 560,000 distinct CDR3 sequences, and approximately 15% are seen once. Jointly, the top ten make up approximately 18% of the sample.

This TCR came from a young woman with Graves' hyperthyroidism. The V gene is TRBV12-5 and the J gene is TRBJ2-5; TRBD2 lines up with 14 middle nucleotides. Sequencing input: blood. The CDR3 reads as follows: CASAPGGLAGEETQYF. Here is the DNA: TGTGCTAGTGCTCCAGGGGGACTAGCGGGAGAAGAGACCCAGTACTTC. This CDR3, with the reference TRBV12-5 and TRBJ2-5 proteins standing in past its ends, gives the full variable domain DARVTQTPRHKVTEMGQEVTMRCQPILGHNTVFWYRQTMMQGLELLAYFRNRAPLDDSGMPKDRFSAEMPDATLATLKIQPSEPRDSAVYFCASAPGGLAGEETQYFGPGTRLLVL.